This T cell receptor beta chain was captured in a study of technical replicates of blood from a few donors. The CDR3 length is 13 residues. Trimming at V came to 6 bases and at J to 9 bases, leaving 8 bases not matched to a gene. Germline assignment: CDR1 GTSNPN and CDR2 SVGIG (reference sequence). Sequencing was performed with immunoSEQ multiplex PCR; in TCRdb, only in-frame clones are kept and a portion is missing. The sample lists tens of thousands of clones; approximately 87% were seen once. The J gene is TRBJ2-1, the V gene TRBV30; 10 positions match TRBD1. The sequencing input was PBMCs. This sequence was found in a human donor in good health. Some clones in this sample may be carry-over from other donors' samples. The CDR3 sequence: CACRDRGTGEQFF. In DNA, the CDR3 is TGTGCCTGCCGGGACAGGGGAACGGGTGAGCAGTTCTTC.